The rows below give T cell receptor beta chains drawn from one sample of a study of blood T cell repertoires in COVID-19. Clones were read by immunoSEQ multiplex PCR, and TCRdb kept only the in-frame ones, dropping some. This table holds 50,000 to 55,000 clones, 65% to 90% found once. Input material: peripheral blood. These receptors all stem from a man in his 70s with acute or convalescent COVID-19. CDR3s include the opening cysteine and the closing phenylalanine or tryptophan. Fields, in order: V gene, clone size, J gene, D gene, CDR3 DNA, CDR3 protein. The D gene is left open where the match is weak. The listing skips clone size in some rows; elsewhere it reads once, few, many or a size class.

V: TRBV7-2
size: NA
J: TRBJ1-5
D: TRBD1
DNA: TGTGCCAGCAGCTACGACAGGGGGGGCAATCAGCCCCAGCATTTT
CDR3: CASSYDRGGNQPQHF

V: TRBV6-6
size: NA
J: TRBJ1-5
D: NA
DNA: TGTGCCAGCAGTCCCCCTAATCAGCCCCAGCATTTT
CDR3: CASSPPNQPQHF

V: TRBV4-3
size: NA
J: TRBJ1-1
D: NA
DNA: TGCGCCAGCAGCCAAGATACAGGACAAACTGAAGCTTTCTTT
CDR3: CASSQDTGQTEAFF

V: TRBV25-1
size: NA
J: TRBJ2-3
D: NA
DNA: TGTGCCAGCAGTGACAGGGGTAGCACAGATACGCAGTATTTT
CDR3: CASSDRGSTDTQYF

V: TRBV5-1
size: NA
J: TRBJ2-3
D: NA
DNA: TGCGCCAGCAGCCAAGGTGGCGGCTACACAGATACGCAGTATTTT
CDR3: CASSQGGGYTDTQYF

V: TRBV30
size: NA
J: TRBJ2-3
D: TRBD2
DNA: TGTGCCTGGAGAATTCTAGCGGGGGGTTTGACAGATACGCAGTATTTT
CDR3: CAWRILAGGLTDTQYF

V: TRBV3-1/TRBV3-2
size: NA
J: TRBJ2-3
D: TRBD2
DNA: TGTGCCAGCAGCCAAGAGGGACTAGCGGGGGCGGGAGATACGCAGTATTTT
CDR3: CASSQEGLAGAGDTQYF

V: TRBV2
size: NA
J: TRBJ2-1
D: TRBD2
DNA: TGTGCCAGCAGGACCGGACTAGCGGGAATCTCCTACAATGAGCAGTTCTTC
CDR3: CASRTGLAGISYNEQFF

V: TRBV6-6
size: NA
J: TRBJ1-1
D: NA
DNA: TGTGCCAGCAGTACCCGACAGCCCCCTGAAGCTTTCTTT
CDR3: CASSTRQPPEAFF

V: TRBV19
size: once
J: TRBJ1-2
D: TRBD1
DNA: TGTGCCAGTAGGACCGACAGGGTCGGAGGCTACACCTTC
CDR3: CASRTDRVGGYTF